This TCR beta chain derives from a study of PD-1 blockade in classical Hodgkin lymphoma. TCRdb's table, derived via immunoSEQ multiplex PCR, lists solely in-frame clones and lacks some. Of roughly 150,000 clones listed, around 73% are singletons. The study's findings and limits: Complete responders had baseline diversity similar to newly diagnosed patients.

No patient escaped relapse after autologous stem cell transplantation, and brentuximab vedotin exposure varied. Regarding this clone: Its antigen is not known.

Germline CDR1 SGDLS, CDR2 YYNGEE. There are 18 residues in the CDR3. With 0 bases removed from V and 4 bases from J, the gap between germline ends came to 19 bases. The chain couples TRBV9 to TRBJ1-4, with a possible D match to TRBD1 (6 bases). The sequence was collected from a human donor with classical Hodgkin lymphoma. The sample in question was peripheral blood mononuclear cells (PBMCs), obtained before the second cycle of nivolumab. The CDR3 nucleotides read TGTGCCAGCAGCGTAGATCCAAACACTCAGGGGTTTAATGAAAAACTGTTTTTT. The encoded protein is CASSVDPNTQGFNEKLFF.